This passage covers 2 T cell receptor beta chains from one sample sequenced in a study of lymphopenia after photon versus proton radiotherapy. Profiling relied on immunoSEQ multiplex PCR, and the TCRdb table lists in-frame clones only, not all of them. This sample yields approximately 16,000 clones, of which around 86% are seen a single time; approximately 10% belongs to the top ten. The material sequenced was peripheral blood, taken from a patient treated with proton-based radiotherapy. These receptors came from a man aged 65 to 79 with pancreatic cancer.

This chain connects TRBV11-3 to TRBJ2-3; TRBD1 agrees at 7 bases. This CDR3 has 15 residues. Germline V gene lookup returns CDR1 SGHNT and CDR2 YENEEA. V lost 5 bases and J lost 3; bases outside the gene matches: 8. The DNA of the CDR3 is TGTGCCAGCAGCGGACAGGAAAGTATAACAGATACGCAGTATTTT. Translated, it gives CASSGQESITDTQYF.

The genes are TRBV4-2 and TRBJ1-2, with a weak D call TRBD1 (5 bases). CDR3 length: 17 residues. The ends were cut back, 4 bases at V and 4 bases at J, with 22 bases in the middle. Germline V CDR1 and CDR2: LGHNA, YNFKEQ. DNA for the CDR3: TGTGCCAGCAGCCCCCGGGGCGGGGGAGGATCCCTCTATGGCTACACCTTC. Its protein is CASSPRGGGGSLYGYTF.